A single T cell receptor beta chain is shown here with its context. Germline V gene data show CDR1 as MNHEY and CDR2 as SVGAGI. The CDR3 totals 14 residues. Trimming left V 6 bases short and J 7 bases short, with 13 bases between. These data originate in a study of control samples from healthy donors and cancer patients. Assay: immunoSEQ multiplex PCR; the TCRdb copy retains only in-frame clones and omits some. The sample includes more than 70,000 clones, around 92% of them seen just once. This rearrangement joins TRBV6-5 to TRBJ1-6; D unclear. The TCR comes from a man between 60 and 75 years old with lung cancer. The material sequenced was PBMCs. CDR3 protein: CASRSNNLNSPLHF. For the CDR3, the DNA is TGTGCCAGCAGATCAAATAACCTGAATTCACCCCTCCACTTT.